The present T cell receptor beta chain was sequenced within a study of beta chain features in type 1 diabetes. Points from the study as a whole: Shorter TCRB CDR3s, moderately but significantly so, were found in Type 1 diabetes patients in all four CD4+ subsets. At VDJ recombination sites, type 1 diabetes patients had fewer insertions and more deleted nucleotides.

Germline V gene sequence: CDR1 SGHRS, CDR2 YFSETQ. Trimming left V 4 bases short and J 7 bases short, with 17 bases between. The CDR3 covers 14 residues. Staining for CD45RO/CCR7/CD25/CD127/CD95/CD27 allowed sorting of CD4+ naive, central memory, regulatory and stem cell-like memory cells. Expressed TCRB transcripts were sequenced after all isolated RNA was converted to cDNA. Sequenced by immunoSEQ multiplex PCR; TCRdb stores in-frame clones only, minus some. The sample shows roughly 280,000 clones, roughly a quarter of them seen only once. This clone was seen more than once but under ten times. Antigen specificity is unknown.

The chain carries TRBV5-1 and TRBJ1-2; D unclear. The clonotype originates from a woman in her twenties or thirties with type 1 diabetes. Material: naive CD4+ T cells from blood. The CDR3 DNA follows: TGCGCCAGCAGCCCTGGGCAGGCGTCAAGTGGCTACACCTTC. As protein: CASSPGQASSGYTF. Full variable domain (remainder filled in from reference TRBV5-1 and TRBJ1-2): KAGVTQTPRYLIKTRGQQVTLSCSPISGHRSVSWYQQTPGQGLQFLFEYFSETQRNKGNFPGRFSGRQFSNSRSEMNVSTLELGDSALYLCASSPGQASSGYTFGSGTRLTVV.